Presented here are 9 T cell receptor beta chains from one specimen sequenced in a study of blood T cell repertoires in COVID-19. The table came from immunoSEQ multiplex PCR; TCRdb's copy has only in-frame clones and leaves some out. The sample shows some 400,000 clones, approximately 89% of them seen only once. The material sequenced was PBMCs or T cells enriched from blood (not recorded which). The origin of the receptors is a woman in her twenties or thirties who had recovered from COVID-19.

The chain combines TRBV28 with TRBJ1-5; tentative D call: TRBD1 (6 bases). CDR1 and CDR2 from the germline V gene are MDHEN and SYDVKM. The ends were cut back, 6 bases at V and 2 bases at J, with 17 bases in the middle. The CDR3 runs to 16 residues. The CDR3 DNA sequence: TGTGCCAGCAGGGGGATACAGGGTTTAGGCAATCAGCCCCAGCATTTT. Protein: CASRGIQGLGNQPQHF.

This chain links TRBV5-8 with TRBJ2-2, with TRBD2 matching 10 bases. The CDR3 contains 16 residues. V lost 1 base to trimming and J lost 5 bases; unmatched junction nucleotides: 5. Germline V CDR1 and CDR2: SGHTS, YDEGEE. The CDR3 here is CASSLLIAGGTGELFF. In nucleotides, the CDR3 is TGTGCCAGCAGCTTGTTGATAGCGGGGGGAACCGGGGAGCTGTTTTTT.

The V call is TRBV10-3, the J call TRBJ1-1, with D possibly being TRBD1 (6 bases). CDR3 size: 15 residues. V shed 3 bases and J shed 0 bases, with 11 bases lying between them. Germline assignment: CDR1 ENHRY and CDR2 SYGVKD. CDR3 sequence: CAISDGRQVNTEAFF. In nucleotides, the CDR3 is TGTGCCATCAGTGACGGGCGACAGGTGAACACTGAAGCTTTCTTT.

The CDR3 nucleotides read TGTGCCAGTAGTGCAAACAGAAATCAGCCCCAGCATTTT. Translated: CASSANRNQPQHF. V usage is TRBV19 and J usage is TRBJ1-5; D remains unclear. This CDR3 comprises 13 residues. With 5 bases removed from V and 4 bases from J, the gap between germline ends came to 9 bases. Germline assignment: CDR1 LNHDA and CDR2 SQIVND (reference sequence).

CDR3 amino acids: CASAPTGMVSYGYTF. DNA for the CDR3: TGTGCCAGTGCCCCGACCGGGATGGTTTCTTATGGCTACACCTTC. This rearrangement joins TRBV19 to TRBJ1-2; D gene uncertain. The length of the CDR3 is 15 residues. With 8 bases removed from V and 5 bases from J, the gap between germline ends came to 21 bases. The germline gives CDR1 LNHDA, CDR2 SQIVND (reference sequence).

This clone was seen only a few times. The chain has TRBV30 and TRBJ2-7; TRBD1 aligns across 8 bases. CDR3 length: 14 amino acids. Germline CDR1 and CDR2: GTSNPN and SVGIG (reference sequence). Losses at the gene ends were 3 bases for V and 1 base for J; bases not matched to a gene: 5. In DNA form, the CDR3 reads TGTGCCTGGAGCAGGACAGGGAGGTCCTACGAGCAGTACTTC. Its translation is CAWSRTGRSYEQYF.

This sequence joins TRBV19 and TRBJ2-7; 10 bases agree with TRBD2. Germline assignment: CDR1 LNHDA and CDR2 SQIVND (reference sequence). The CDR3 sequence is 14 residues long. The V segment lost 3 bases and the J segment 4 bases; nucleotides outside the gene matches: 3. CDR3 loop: CASSMSSGGYEQYF. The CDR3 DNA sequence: TGTGCCAGTAGTATGTCTAGCGGGGGTTACGAGCAGTACTTC. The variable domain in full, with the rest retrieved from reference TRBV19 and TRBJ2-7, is DGGITQSPKYLFRKEGQNVTLSCEQNLNHDAMYWYRQDPGQGLRLIYYSQIVNDFQKGDIAEGYSVSREKKESFPLTVTSAQKNPTAFYLCASSMSSGGYEQYFGPGTRLTVT.

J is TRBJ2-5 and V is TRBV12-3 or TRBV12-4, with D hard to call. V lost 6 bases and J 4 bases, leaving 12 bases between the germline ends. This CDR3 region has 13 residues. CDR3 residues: CASSPSVLETQYF. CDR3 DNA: TGTGCCAGCAGCCCATCGGTGTTAGAGACCCAGTACTTC.

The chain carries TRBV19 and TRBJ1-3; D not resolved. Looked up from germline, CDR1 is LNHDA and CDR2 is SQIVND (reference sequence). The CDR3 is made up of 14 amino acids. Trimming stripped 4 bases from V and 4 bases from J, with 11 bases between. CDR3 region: CASSTGLQGNTIYF. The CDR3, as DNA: TGTGCCAGTAGTACTGGGCTACAGGGAAACACCATATATTTT.